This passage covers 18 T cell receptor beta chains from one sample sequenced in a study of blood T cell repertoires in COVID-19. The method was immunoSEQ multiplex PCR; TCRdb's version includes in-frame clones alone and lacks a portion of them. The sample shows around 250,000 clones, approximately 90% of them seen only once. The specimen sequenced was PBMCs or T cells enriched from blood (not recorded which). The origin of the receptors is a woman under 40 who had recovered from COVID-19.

The CDR3 loop reads CASSFRSNSPLHF. CDR3 bases: TGTGCCAGCAGCTTCAGGTCGAATTCACCCCTCCACTTT. V and J are TRBV7-9 and TRBJ1-6; no reliable D call. Germline assignment: CDR1 SEHNR and CDR2 FQNEAQ (reference sequence). This CDR3 comprises 13 residues. Trimming stripped 3 bases from V and 7 bases from J, with 7 bases between.

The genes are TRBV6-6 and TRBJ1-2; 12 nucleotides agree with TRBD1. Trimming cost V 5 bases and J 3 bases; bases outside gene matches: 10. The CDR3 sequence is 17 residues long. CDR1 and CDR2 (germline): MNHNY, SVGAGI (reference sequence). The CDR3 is CASSPRDRGRRYYGYTF. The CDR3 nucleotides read TGTGCCAGCAGTCCACGGGACAGGGGGCGCCGGTACTATGGCTACACCTTC.

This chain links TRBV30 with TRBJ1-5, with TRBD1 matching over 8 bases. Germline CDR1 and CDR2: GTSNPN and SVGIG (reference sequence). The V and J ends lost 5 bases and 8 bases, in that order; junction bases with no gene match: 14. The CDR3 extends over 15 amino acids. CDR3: CAWGPGTGPFEPQHF. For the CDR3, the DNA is TGTGCCTGGGGGCCCGGGACAGGCCCTTTTGAGCCCCAGCATTTT.

In DNA, the CDR3 is TGTGCCAGCAGTTTCCCGAAAACAGGGGATAACACCGGGGAGCTGTTTTTT. Residues: CASSFPKTGDNTGELFF. The rearrangement joins TRBV28 to TRBJ2-2, with 7 positions matching TRBD1. This CDR3 spans 17 amino acids. V gave up 3 bases and J gave up 2 bases; unmatched junction bases: 9. CDR1 and CDR2 from the germline V gene are MDHEN and SYDVKM.

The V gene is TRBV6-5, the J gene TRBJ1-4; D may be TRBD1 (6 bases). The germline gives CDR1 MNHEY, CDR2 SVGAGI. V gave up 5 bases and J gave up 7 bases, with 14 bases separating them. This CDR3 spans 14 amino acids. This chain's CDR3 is CASSTGHGVEKLFF. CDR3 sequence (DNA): TGTGCCAGCAGTACAGGGCACGGGGTTGAAAAACTGTTTTTT.

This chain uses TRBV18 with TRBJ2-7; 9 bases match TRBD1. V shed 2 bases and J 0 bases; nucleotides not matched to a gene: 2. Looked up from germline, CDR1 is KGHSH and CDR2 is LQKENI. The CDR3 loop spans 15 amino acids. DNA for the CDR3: TGTGCCAGCTCACCAGGACAGGGGATCTCCTACGAGCAGTACTTC. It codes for CASSPGQGISYEQYF.

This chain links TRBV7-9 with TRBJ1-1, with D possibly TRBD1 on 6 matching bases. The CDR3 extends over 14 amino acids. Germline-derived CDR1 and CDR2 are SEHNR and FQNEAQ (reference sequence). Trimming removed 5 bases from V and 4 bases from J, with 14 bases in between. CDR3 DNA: TGTGCCAGCAGCCCAGACAGGAGTCCCACTGAAGCTTTCTTT. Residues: CASSPDRSPTEAFF. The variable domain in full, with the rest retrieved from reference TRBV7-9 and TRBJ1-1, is DTGVSQNPRHKITKRGQNVTFRCDPISEHNRLYWYRQTLGQGPEFLTYFQNEAQLEKSRLLSDRFSAERPKGSFSTLEIQRTEQGDSAMYLCASSPDRSPTEAFFGQGTRLTVV.

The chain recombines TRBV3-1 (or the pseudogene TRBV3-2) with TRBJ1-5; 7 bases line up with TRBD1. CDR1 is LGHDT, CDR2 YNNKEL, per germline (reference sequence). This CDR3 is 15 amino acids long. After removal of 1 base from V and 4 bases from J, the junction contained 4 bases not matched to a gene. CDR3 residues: CASSQGVRGNQPQHF. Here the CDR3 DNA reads TGTGCCAGCAGCCAAGGGGTCAGGGGGAATCAGCCCCAGCATTTT.

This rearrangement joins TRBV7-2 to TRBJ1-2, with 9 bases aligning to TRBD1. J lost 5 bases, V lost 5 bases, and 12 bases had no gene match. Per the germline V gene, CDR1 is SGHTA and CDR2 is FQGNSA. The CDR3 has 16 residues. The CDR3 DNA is TGTGCCAGCAGCCCACGATTAATGACAGGGGGGTATGGCTACACCTTC. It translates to CASSPRLMTGGYGYTF.

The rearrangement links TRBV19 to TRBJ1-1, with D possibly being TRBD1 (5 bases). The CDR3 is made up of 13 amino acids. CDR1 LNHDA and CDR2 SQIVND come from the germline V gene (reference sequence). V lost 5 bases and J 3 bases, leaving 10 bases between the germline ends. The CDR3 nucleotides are TGTGCCAGTAGTTCAGGGCGATACACTGAAGCTTTCTTT. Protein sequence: CASSSGRYTEAFF.

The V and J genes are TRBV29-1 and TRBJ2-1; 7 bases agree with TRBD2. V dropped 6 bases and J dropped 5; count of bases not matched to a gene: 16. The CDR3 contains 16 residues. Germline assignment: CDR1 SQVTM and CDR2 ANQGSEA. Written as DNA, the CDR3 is TGCAGCGTCTCTAATGTAGCGGGTGGTAGAGACAATGAGCAGTTCTTC. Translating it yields CSVSNVAGGRDNEQFF.

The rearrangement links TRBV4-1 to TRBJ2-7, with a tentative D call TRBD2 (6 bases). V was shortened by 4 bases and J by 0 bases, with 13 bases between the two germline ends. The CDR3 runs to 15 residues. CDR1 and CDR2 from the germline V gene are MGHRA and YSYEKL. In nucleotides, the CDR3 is TGCGCCAGCAGCCCTCTAGCGACGGGCTCCTACGAGCAGTACTTC. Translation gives CASSPLATGSYEQYF.

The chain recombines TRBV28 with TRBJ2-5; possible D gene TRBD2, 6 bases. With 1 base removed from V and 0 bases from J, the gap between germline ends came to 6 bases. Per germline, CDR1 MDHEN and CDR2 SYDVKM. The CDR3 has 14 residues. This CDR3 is CASSLSGDQETQYF. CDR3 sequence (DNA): TGTGCCAGCAGTTTATCGGGAGACCAAGAGACCCAGTACTTC. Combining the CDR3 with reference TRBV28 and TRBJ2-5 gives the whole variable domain DVKVTQSSRYLVKRTGEKVFLECVQDMDHENMFWYRQDPGLGLRLIYFSYDVKMKEKGDIPEGYSVSREKKERFSLILESASTNQTSMYLCASSLSGDQETQYFGPGTRLLVL.

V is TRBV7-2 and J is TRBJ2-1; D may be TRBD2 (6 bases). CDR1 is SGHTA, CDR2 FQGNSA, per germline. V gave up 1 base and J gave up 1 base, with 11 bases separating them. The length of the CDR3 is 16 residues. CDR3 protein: CASSLEGLSSYNEQFF. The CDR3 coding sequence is TGTGCCAGCAGCTTAGAGGGACTGAGTTCCTACAATGAGCAGTTCTTC.

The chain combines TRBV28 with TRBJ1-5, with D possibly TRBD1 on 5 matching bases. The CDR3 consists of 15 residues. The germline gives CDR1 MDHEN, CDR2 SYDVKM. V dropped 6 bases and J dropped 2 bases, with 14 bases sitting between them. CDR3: CASSESGGGNQPQHF. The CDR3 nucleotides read TGTGCCAGCAGCGAGTCAGGAGGGGGCAATCAGCCCCAGCATTTT.

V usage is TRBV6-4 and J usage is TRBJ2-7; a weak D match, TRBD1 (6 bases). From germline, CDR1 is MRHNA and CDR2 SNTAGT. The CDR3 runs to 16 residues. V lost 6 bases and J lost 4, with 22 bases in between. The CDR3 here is CASRRTAAGVFYEQYF. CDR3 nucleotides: TGTGCCAGCAGAAGGACGGCGGCAGGGGTCTTTTACGAGCAGTACTTC.

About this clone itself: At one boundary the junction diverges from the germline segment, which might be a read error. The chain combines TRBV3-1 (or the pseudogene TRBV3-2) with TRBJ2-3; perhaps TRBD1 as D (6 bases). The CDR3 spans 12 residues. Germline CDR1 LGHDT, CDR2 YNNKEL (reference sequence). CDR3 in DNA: TGTGCCAGCACCCAACAGGGTCATACGCAGTATTTT. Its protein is CASTQQGHTQYF.

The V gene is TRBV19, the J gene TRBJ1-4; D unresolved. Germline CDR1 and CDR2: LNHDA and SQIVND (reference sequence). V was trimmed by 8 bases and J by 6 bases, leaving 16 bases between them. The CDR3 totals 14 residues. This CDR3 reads CASLNRGGDEKLFF. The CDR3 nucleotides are TGTGCCAGTCTAAATCGGGGTGGTGATGAAAAACTGTTTTTT.